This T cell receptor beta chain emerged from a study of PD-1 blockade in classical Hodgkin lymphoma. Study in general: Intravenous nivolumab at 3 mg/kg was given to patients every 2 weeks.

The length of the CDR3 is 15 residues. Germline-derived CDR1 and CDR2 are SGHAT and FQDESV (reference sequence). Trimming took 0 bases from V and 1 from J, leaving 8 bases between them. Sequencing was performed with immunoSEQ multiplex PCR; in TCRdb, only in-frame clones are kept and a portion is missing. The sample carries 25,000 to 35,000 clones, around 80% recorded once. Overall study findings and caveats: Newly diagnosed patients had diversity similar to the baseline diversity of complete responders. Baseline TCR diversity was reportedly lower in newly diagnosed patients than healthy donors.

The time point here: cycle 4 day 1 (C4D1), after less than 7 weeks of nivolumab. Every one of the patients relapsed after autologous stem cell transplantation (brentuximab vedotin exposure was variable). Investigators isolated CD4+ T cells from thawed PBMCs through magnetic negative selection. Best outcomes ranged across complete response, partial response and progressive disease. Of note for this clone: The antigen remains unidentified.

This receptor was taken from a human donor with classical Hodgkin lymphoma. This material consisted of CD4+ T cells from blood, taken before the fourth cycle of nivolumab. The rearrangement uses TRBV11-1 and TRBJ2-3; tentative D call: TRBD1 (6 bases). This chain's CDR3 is CASSLARGGTDTQYF. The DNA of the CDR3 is TGTGCCAGCAGCTTAGCCAGGGGAGGCACAGATACGCAGTATTTT.